This T cell receptor (beta chain) was recorded in a study of blood T cell repertoires in COVID-19. In the study overall: Donors in the United States, Italy and Spain gave samples during acute or convalescent COVID-19.

Under the authors' procedure: Reference gene primers were amplified, and this amplification served to estimate nucleated cell counts. The repertoire was sequenced with immunoSEQ multiplex PCR; TCRdb's copy has only in-frame clones and lacks some. The DNA was the basis for D and trimming; V, J and clone size are from that table. Of 100,000 or so clones in the sample, approximately 80% were seen once. The CDR3 runs to 15 residues. Unmatched junction bases numbered 3, after V lost 3 bases and J lost 3 bases. Germline-derived CDR1 and CDR2 are SGDLS and YYNGEE. Material: peripheral blood. This sequence joins TRBV9 and TRBJ2-1, with 10 bases identical to TRBD2. The TCR comes from a man between 50 and 59 years old with active or convalescent COVID-19. CDR3 DNA: TGTGCCAGCAGCGAAACTAGCGGGGACTACAATGAGCAGTTCTTC. Its protein is CASSETSGDYNEQFF.